This T cell receptor (beta chain) is from a study of spatial heterogeneity in lung cancer. TCRdb re-derived calls from the 5' RACE reads in MiXCR, one entry per CDR3 protein. This table holds about 21,000 distinct CDR3 sequences, approximately 3% found once. This clonotype came up many times. Its antigen is not identified. This CDR3 region has 15 residues. V gave up 6 bases and J gave up 1 base; unmatched junction bases: 5. CDR1 and CDR2 from the germline V gene are MNHEY and SVGEGT. Time point reported: sample taken at primary tumor resection. The donors comprised around 72 untreated early-stage non-small cell lung cancer patients. Findings and caveats of the study: Higher tumor mutation counts went along with higher counts of expanded intratumoral alpha and beta TCRs.

The TCR originated in a male donor with early-stage non-small cell lung cancer. The gene calls are TRBV6-2 or TRBV6-3 and TRBJ1-5; 8 positions match TRBD1. The sequencing used lung tumor tissue, collected at surgery. CDR3 in DNA: TGTGCCAGCAGGTCGGGACAGGCGAGCAATCAGCCCCAGCATTTT. Translation gives CASRSGQASNQPQHF.